Shown below are 17 T cell receptor beta chains from a single sample sequenced in a study of blood T cell repertoires in COVID-19. Sequencing was performed with immunoSEQ multiplex PCR; in TCRdb, only in-frame clones are kept and a portion is missing. The profile shows over 40,000 clones, approximately 83% of them singletons. Sequenced: peripheral blood. Receptors were obtained from a woman over 75 with acute or convalescent COVID-19.

This clone was seen just once. The gene calls are TRBV3-1 (or the pseudogene TRBV3-2) and TRBJ1-1, with 7 bases that match TRBD1. Germline V gene data show CDR1 as LGHDT and CDR2 as YNNKEL (reference sequence). CDR3 length: 11 residues. V shed 8 bases and J 7 bases; nucleotides not matched to a gene: 4. Written as DNA, the CDR3 is TGTGCCAGCGGGGACAGTCGTGAAGCTTTCTTT. Amino acids: CASGDSREAFF.

V and J are TRBV6-5 and TRBJ1-1, with D uncertain. The germline gives CDR1 MNHEY, CDR2 SVGAGI. Trimming removed 4 bases from V and 1 base from J, with 7 bases in between. The CDR3 extends over 13 amino acids. CDR3 DNA sequence: TGTGCCAGCAGTTCGAATAGGAACACTGAAGCTTTCTTT. It is translated as CASSSNRNTEAFF.

V is TRBV5-4 and J is TRBJ2-3; D may be TRBD2 (7 bases). The germline V and J ends were trimmed by 0 bases and 1 base, with 15 bases remaining between them. Germline CDR1 reads SGHNT; CDR2 reads YYREEE (reference sequence). CDR3 size: 17 residues. The DNA for the CDR3 is TGTGCCAGCAGCTTGGTATTGGGGGGGGGCCGCACAGATACGCAGTATTTT. This encodes CASSLVLGGGRTDTQYF. Full variable domain (missing parts from reference TRBV5-4 and TRBJ2-3): ETGVTQSPTHLIKTRGQQVTLRCSSQSGHNTVSWYQQALGQGPQFIFQYYREEENGRGNFPPRFSGLQFPNYSSELNVNALELDDSALYLCASSLVLGGGRTDTQYFGPGTRLTVL.

This clone has only one observation. The J gene is TRBJ2-7, the V gene TRBV5-1, with 11 bases that match TRBD2. V shed 3 bases and J 4 bases; nucleotides not matched to a gene: 6. The CDR3 is 15 residues long. CDR1 and CDR2 from the germline V gene are SGHRS and YFSETQ. The CDR3 sequence is CASSSGRTSGYEQYF. The CDR3 region has the DNA TGCGCCAGCAGCTCGGGTAGGACTAGCGGGTACGAGCAGTACTTC. The whole variable domain, remainder taken from reference TRBV5-1 and TRBJ2-7, is KAGVTQTPRYLIKTRGQQVTLSCSPISGHRSVSWYQQTPGQGLQFLFEYFSETQRNKGNFPGRFSGRQFSNSRSEMNVSTLELGDSALYLCASSSGRTSGYEQYFGPGTRLTVT.

CDR3: CASSLEGDRAGYTF. The CDR3, as DNA: TGCGCCAGCAGCTTGGAGGGGGACAGGGCTGGCTACACCTTC. The chain employs TRBV5-1 and TRBJ1-2, with 9 nucleotides matching TRBD1. V lost 0 bases, J lost 7 bases, and 4 bases stayed unmatched. In germline, CDR1 is SGHRS, CDR2 YFSETQ. CDR3 length: 14 amino acids.

The chain carries TRBV19 and TRBJ1-5, with 10 bases identical to TRBD1. From germline, CDR1 is LNHDA and CDR2 SQIVND (reference sequence). V lost 9 bases and J lost 3; bases outside the gene matches: 2. CDR3 length: 13 amino acids. CDR3 region: CASGTGDNQPQHF. For the CDR3, the DNA is TGTGCCAGCGGGACAGGGGACAATCAGCCCCAGCATTTT.

The chain has TRBV24-1 and TRBJ2-3, with 7 nucleotides matching TRBD2. The CDR3 extends over 16 amino acids. The germline V gene encodes CDR1 KGHDR and CDR2 SFDVKD. Trimming cost V 3 bases and J 3 bases; bases outside gene matches: 8. DNA of the CDR3: TGTGCCACCAGTGATCCTACCCGGGGAGGGACAGATACGCAGTATTTT. This sequence encodes CATSDPTRGGTDTQYF.

This rearrangement joins TRBV12-3 or TRBV12-4 to TRBJ2-3, with unresolved D. The CDR3 covers 11 residues. Between the trimmed V and J ends, which lost 7 bases and 3 bases, there was a span of 5 bases. In DNA, the CDR3 is TGTGCCAGCAAAGCAACAGATACGCAGTATTTT. Translated: CASKATDTQYF.

The J gene is TRBJ1-6, the V gene TRBV6-2 or TRBV6-3; D perhaps matches TRBD1 (6 bases). Germline CDR1 MNHEY, CDR2 SVGEGT. The V end was cut by 5 bases, the J end by 15 bases, with 17 bases between. The CDR3 length is 13 residues. CDR3 in amino acids: CASSRLQGQDLHF. The DNA of the CDR3 is TGTGCCAGCAGTCGATTACAGGGTCAAGACCTCCACTTT.

V and J are TRBV11-2 and TRBJ2-5, with a possible D match to TRBD1 (6 bases). Germline values: CDR1 SGHAT, CDR2 FQNNGV. The CDR3 is 14 residues long. V lost 5 bases to trimming and J lost 3 bases, with 13 bases between them. CDR3 loop: CASSKDRPEETQYF. The CDR3 nucleotides read TGTGCCAGCAGCAAAGACAGGCCCGAAGAGACCCAGTACTTC.

The rearrangement uses TRBV12-3 or TRBV12-4 and TRBJ1-2; no clear D gene. Trimming shortened V by 5 bases and J by 8 bases, and 15 bases separated the two germline ends. CDR3 length: 13 residues. The CDR3 loop reads CASSPRTEGGYTF. The CDR3 DNA reads as TGTGCCAGCAGTCCCCGGACGGAGGGCGGCTACACCTTC.

The genes are TRBV2 and TRBJ1-5; D gene unclear. CDR1 SNHLY and CDR2 FYNNEI come from the germline V gene. The germline V and J ends were trimmed by 5 bases and 0 bases, with 5 bases remaining between them. This CDR3 contains 13 residues. This chain's CDR3 is CASSSFSNQPQHF. The CDR3 DNA is TGTGCCAGCAGTTCTTTTAGCAATCAGCCCCAGCATTTT.

The chain joins TRBV2 to TRBJ1-5, with a tentative D call TRBD1 (5 bases). Germline CDR1 and CDR2: SNHLY and FYNNEI. Trimming removed 6 bases from V and 2 bases from J, with 14 bases in between. The CDR3 runs to 15 residues. The DNA for the CDR3 is TGTGCCAGCAGCGACGGGGGGTCGGGCAATCAGCCCCAGCATTTT. This sequence encodes CASSDGGSGNQPQHF.

The rearrangement links TRBV12-5 to TRBJ2-3, with 12 bases that match TRBD1. The CDR3 loop spans 17 amino acids. V was clipped by 1 base and J by 2 bases; unmatched bases: 4. CDR1 and CDR2 from the germline V gene are LGHNT and FRNRAP. The CDR3 bases are TGTGCTAGTGGTTTGGGCGGGACAGGGGGCTCCACAGATACGCAGTATTTT. Its translation: CASGLGGTGGSTDTQYF.

This chain uses TRBV5-4 with TRBJ2-5; no firm D call. The CDR3 totals 12 residues. Trimming cost V 2 bases and J 4 bases, with 6 bases left between them. Germline-derived CDR1 and CDR2 are SGHNT and YYREEE (reference sequence). The CDR3 DNA reads TGTGCCAGCAGCTTCCCTCTAGAGACCCAGTACTTC. Translation: CASSFPLETQYF.

The chain recombines TRBV15 with TRBJ1-3; D uncertain. CDR1 and CDR2 (germline): LNHNV, YYDKDF (reference sequence). The CDR3 extends over 16 amino acids. The V end was cut by 7 bases, the J end by 0 bases, with 16 bases between. The CDR3, as DNA: TGTGCCACCACCCAGGCCCCAGCCAGCTCTGGAAACACCATATATTTT. Its translation: CATTQAPASSGNTIYF.

The chain combines TRBV9 with TRBJ1-5; D perhaps matches TRBD1 (6 bases). V was cut by 4 bases and J by 11 bases, with 22 bases left in between. The CDR3 has 15 amino acids. Germline CDR1 reads SGDLS; CDR2 reads YYNGEE. The CDR3 loop is CASSPRGGLKGTQHF. Here the CDR3 DNA reads TGTGCCAGCAGCCCACGGGGGGGGCTAAAGGGGACCCAGCATTTT.